The sequence of this TCR beta chain was determined in a study of blood T cell repertoires in COVID-19. Across the whole study: Spain, Italy and the United States supplied samples that represented acute and convalescent COVID-19. The analysed material was cDNA or gDNA that came from T cells, B-cell-depleted T cells, or PBMCs.

Germline V CDR1 and CDR2: MGHRA, YSYEKL. This CDR3 is 16 amino acids long. Germline trimming cut 2 bases from V and 4 bases from J; bases unmatched to any gene: 6. Seattle patients were enrolled while actively infected and followed longitudinally. In the authors' methods: Estimated nucleated cell counts came from reference gene primer amplification. Sequencing used immunoSEQ multiplex PCR; TCRdb keeps in-frame clones, though not all of them. That table supplies the V and J calls and clone size; D and trimming were determined from the DNA. The data contain 150,000 or so clones, approximately 81% of them singletons.

V is TRBV4-1 and J is TRBJ2-1, with TRBD2 matching 9 bases. Sequenced: peripheral blood. The TCR comes from a woman aged 50 to 60 with COVID-19, enrolled during active disease. CDR3: CASSQQLAGSYNEQFF. CDR3 nucleotides: TGCGCCAGCAGCCAACAGCTAGCGGGGAGTTACAATGAGCAGTTCTTC.